This TCR beta chain was sequenced during a study of CXCR3-negative and CXCR3-positive naive CD8 T cells. Study at large: Roughly 1.5 +/- 0.3 million TRB reads came from each library, giving some 140 million in total. Study results and limitations: The study found that naive CXCR3-negative and CXCR3-positive cells shared TRBV-TRBJ usage, while memory cells differed. When CXCR3-positive naive cells were set against CXCR3-negative naive cells, the former had more hydrophobic TRB CDR3s. Naive subsets did not differ in surface CD5, and the authors estimated TCR strength using properties of the TRB CDR3.

Through 5' RACE with UMI labels, the TRB cDNA libraries were prepared. TCRdb re-called the 5' RACE reads; every CDR3 protein appears as one record, without DNA. Its clone listing holds 150,000 or so distinct CDR3 sequences. The CDR3 runs to 18 residues. The germline gives CDR1 SQVTM, CDR2 ANQGSEA. For this clonotype: Its antigen is still unknown.

Sequenced input: naive CXCR3- CD8+ T cells from blood. The subset here: CD45RO-CCR7+CD27+CD95- naive CD8+ T cells lacking CXCR3 (TNR3-). This TCR derives from a human donor in good health. Some clones in this sample may be carry-over from other donors' samples. V and J are TRBV29-1 and TRBJ2-7; the TRBD1 assignment by TCRdb is unverifiable without DNA. CDR3 loop: CSVEDRRFTGAATYEQYF.